This TCR beta chain appears in the sequencing data of a study of blood T cells in healthy people across ages. Study-wide findings and caveats: While age rose, TCR beta diversity per million T cells dropped in a roughly linear way. Both naive CD4+ cell counts and diversity were greater in long-lived donors than in aged donors.

Germline assignment: CDR1 SQVTM and CDR2 ANQGSEA. This CDR3 is built from 12 residues. Trimming removed 7 bases at V and 5 bases at J, with 15 bases between. Worth noting for this clonotype: The antigen remains undetermined.

Each sample provided at least 5 micrograms of extracted total RNA. The second PCR ran about 6 to 12 cycles with a sample-barcoded 5' primer and J-beta primers. Each of the cDNA molecules was tagged by a template-switch adaptor with 12 random nucleotides. MiXCR was run by TCRdb on the 5' RACE reads, yielding one entry per CDR3 protein. This sample carries some 900,000 distinct CDR3 sequences, approximately 49% of them seen once, and the ten largest clones take roughly 12%. This sequence joins TRBV29-1 and TRBJ2-7, with a possible D match to TRBD1 (6 bases). This clonotype was sampled from a man aged 25 to 40 in good health. The sequenced material came from blood. Here the CDR3 reads CSAAPTGNEQYF. As DNA, the CDR3 is TGCAGCGCAGCTCCCACAGGGAACGAGCAGTACTTC.